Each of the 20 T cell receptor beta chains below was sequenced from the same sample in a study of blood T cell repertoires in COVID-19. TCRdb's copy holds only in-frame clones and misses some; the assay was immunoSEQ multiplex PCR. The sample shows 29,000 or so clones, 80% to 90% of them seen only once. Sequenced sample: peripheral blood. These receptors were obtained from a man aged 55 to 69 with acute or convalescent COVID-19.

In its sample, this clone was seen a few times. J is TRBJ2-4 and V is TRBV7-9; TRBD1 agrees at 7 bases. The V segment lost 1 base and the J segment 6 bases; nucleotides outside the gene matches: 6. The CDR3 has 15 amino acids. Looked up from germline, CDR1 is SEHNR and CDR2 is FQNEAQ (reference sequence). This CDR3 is CASSLEGDSRNIQYF. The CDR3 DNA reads TGTGCCAGCAGCTTAGAAGGGGACAGCAGAAACATTCAGTACTTC.

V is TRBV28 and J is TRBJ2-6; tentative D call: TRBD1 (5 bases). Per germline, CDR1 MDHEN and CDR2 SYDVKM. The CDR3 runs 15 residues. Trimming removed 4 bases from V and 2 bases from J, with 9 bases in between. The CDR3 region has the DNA TGTGCCAGCAGTTCCAGGGTTCCTGGGGCCAACGTCCTGACTTTC. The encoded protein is CASSSRVPGANVLTF.

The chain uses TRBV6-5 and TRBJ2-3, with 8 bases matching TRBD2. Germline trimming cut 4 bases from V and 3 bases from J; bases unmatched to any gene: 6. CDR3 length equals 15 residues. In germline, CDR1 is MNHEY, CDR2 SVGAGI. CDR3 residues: CASSFAGGPTDTQYF. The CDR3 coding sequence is TGTGCCAGCAGTTTCGCGGGGGGCCCTACAGATACGCAGTATTTT.

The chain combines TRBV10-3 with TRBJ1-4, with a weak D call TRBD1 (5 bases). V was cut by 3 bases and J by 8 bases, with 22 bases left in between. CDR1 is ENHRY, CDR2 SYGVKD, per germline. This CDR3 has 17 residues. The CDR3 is CAISDGQGGGVGEKLFF. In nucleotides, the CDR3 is TGTGCCATCAGTGACGGGCAGGGAGGTGGAGTAGGGGAAAAACTGTTTTTT.

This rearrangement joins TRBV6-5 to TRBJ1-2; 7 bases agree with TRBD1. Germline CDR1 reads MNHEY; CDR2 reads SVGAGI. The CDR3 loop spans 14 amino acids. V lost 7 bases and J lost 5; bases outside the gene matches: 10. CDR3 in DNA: TGTGCCAGCACTGTCGGGGGACAGCGGTATGGCTACACCTTC. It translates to CASTVGGQRYGYTF.

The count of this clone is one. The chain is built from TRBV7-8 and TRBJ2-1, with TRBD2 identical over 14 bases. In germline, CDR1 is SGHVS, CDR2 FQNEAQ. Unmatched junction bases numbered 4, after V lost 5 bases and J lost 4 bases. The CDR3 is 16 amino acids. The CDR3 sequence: CASSPRLAGGYNEQFF. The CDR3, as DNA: TGTGCCAGCAGCCCTCGACTAGCGGGGGGGTACAATGAGCAGTTCTTC.

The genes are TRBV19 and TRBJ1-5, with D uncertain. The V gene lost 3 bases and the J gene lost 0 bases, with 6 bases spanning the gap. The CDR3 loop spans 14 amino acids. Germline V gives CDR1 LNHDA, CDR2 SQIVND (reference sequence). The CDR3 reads CASSIGVSNQPQHF. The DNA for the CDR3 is TGTGCCAGTAGTATCGGGGTTAGCAATCAGCCCCAGCATTTT.

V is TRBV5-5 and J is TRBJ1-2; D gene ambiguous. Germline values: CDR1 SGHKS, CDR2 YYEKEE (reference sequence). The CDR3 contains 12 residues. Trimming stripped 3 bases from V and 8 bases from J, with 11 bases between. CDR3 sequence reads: CASSSPIRGYTF. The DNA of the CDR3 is TGTGCCAGCAGCTCCCCCATTCGGGGCTACACCTTC.

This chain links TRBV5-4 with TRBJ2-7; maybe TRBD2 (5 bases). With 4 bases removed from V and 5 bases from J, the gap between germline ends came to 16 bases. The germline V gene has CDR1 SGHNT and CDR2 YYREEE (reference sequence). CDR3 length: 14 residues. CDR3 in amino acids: CASSPAGSGNEQYF. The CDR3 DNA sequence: TGTGCCAGCAGCCCGGCGGGTTCGGGCAACGAGCAGTACTTC. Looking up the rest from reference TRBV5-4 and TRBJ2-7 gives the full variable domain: ETGVTQSPTHLIKTRGQQVTLRCSSQSGHNTVSWYQQALGQGPQFIFQYYREEENGRGNFPPRFSGLQFPNYSSELNVNALELDDSALYLCASSPAGSGNEQYFGPGTRLTVT.

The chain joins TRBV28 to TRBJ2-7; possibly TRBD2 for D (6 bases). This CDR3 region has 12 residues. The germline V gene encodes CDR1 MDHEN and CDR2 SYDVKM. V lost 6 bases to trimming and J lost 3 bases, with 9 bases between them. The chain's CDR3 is CASSWGDYEQYF. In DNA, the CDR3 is TGTGCCAGCAGCTGGGGGGACTACGAGCAGTACTTC.

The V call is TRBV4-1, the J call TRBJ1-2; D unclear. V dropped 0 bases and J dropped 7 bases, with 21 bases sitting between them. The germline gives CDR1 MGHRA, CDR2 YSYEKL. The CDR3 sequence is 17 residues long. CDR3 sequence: CASSQEISLKTGGGYTF. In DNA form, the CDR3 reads TGCGCCAGCAGCCAAGAAATAAGTTTGAAGACGGGAGGTGGCTACACCTTC.

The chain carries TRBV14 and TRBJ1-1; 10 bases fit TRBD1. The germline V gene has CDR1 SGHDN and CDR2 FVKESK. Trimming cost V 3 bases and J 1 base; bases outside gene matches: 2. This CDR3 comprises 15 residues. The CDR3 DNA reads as TGTGCCAGCAGCCAGGGACAGGGGCGGAACACTGAAGCTTTCTTT. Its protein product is CASSQGQGRNTEAFF.

CDR3 amino acids: CASRVGTGVSGNYGYTF. CDR3 DNA sequence: TGTGCCAGCAGGGTCGGGACAGGGGTATCGGGGAACTATGGCTACACCTTC. This chain joins TRBV27 and TRBJ1-2; 10 bases are shared with TRBD1. The V and J ends lost 6 bases and 2 bases, in that order; junction bases with no gene match: 12. The V gene's germline CDR1 is MNHEY and CDR2 SMNVEV (reference sequence). The CDR3 runs 17 residues.

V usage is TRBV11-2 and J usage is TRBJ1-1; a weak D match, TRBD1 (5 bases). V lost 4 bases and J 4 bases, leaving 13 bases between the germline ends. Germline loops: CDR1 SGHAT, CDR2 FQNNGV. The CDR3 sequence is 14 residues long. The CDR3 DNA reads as TGTGCCAGCAGCTCCGGGGGTCTGGGCACTGAAGCTTTCTTT. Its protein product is CASSSGGLGTEAFF.

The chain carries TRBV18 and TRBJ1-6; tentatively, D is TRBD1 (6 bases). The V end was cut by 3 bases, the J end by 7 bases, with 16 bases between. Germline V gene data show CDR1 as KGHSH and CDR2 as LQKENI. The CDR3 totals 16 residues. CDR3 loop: CASSPAGGAGNSPLHF. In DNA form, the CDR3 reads TGTGCCAGCTCACCCGCCGGGGGGGCTGGCAATTCACCCCTCCACTTT.

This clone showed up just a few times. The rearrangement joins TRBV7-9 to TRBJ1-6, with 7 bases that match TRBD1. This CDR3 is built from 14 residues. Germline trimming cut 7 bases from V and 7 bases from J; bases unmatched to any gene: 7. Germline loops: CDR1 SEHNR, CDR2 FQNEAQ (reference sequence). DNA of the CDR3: TGTGCCAGCACAAGACAGGGAAGGAATTCACCCCTCCACTTT. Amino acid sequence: CASTRQGRNSPLHF.

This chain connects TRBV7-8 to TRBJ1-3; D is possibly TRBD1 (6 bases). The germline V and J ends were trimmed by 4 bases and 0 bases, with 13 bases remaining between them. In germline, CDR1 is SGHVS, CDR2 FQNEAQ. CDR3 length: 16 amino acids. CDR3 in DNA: TGTGCCAGCAGCTATGGACAGCCAATCTCTGGAAACACCATATATTTT. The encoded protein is CASSYGQPISGNTIYF.

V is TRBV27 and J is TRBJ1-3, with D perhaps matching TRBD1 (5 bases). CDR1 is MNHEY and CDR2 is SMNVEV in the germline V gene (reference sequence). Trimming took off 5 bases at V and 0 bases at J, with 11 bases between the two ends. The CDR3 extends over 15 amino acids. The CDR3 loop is CASSPQGYSGNTIYF. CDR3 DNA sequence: TGTGCCAGCAGTCCCCAGGGTTACTCTGGAAACACCATATATTTT.

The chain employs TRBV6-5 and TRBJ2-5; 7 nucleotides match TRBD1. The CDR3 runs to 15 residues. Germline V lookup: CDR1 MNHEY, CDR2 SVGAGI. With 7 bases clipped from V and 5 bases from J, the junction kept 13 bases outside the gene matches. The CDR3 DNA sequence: TGTGCCAGCACCCAGGGGGTAGCAAGCTGGGAGACCCAGTACTTC. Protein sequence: CASTQGVASWETQYF.

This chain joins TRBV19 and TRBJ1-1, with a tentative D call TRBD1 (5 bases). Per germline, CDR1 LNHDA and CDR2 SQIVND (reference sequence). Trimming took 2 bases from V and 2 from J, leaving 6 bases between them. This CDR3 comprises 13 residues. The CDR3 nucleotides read TGTGCCAGTAGTATAACAGGTAACACTGAAGCTTTCTTT. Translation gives CASSITGNTEAFF. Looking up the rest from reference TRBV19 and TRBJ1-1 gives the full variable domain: DGGITQSPKYLFRKEGQNVTLSCEQNLNHDAMYWYRQDPGQGLRLIYYSQIVNDFQKGDIAEGYSVSREKKESFPLTVTSAQKNPTAFYLCASSITGNTEAFFGQGTRLTVV.